This T cell receptor beta chain was found in a study of Ad26.COV2.S vaccination and SARS-CoV-2 variants. Treatment defined: some 20 received Ad26.COV2.S at low or high dose, single or two shots; a few received placebo; per-sample allocation not given. Sampling happened 63 days after the first vaccine or placebo injection. Assay: immunoSEQ multiplex PCR; the TCRdb copy retains only in-frame clones and omits some. The table includes over 400,000 clones, roughly 90% detected once. This CDR3 spans 14 amino acids. Germline-derived CDR1 and CDR2 are MNHNS and SASEGT. The V end was cut by 2 bases, the J end by 3 bases, with 11 bases between.

This sequence joins TRBV6-1 and TRBJ2-7; D may be TRBD1 (6 bases). This TCR derives from a person between 18 and 59 years old who received the Ad26.COV2.S COVID-19 vaccine or a placebo. The sequenced sample was peripheral blood, obtained in a trial of Ad26.COV2.S vaccine versus placebo. CDR3 loop: CASSERDKGYEQYF. The DNA of the CDR3 is TGTGCCAGCAGTGAACGGGACAAGGGCTACGAGCAGTACTTC.